The 32 T cell receptor beta chains reported below all come from one sample, sequenced in a study of radiotherapy plus CTLA-4 blockade in lung cancer. Profiled with immunoSEQ multiplex PCR; TCRdb holds only in-frame clones, not every one. Of more than 90,000 clones in the sample, around 88% were seen once. Sample: peripheral blood, taken from a patient treated with radiotherapy plus ipilimumab. The receptors come from a human donor with non-small cell lung cancer that progressed on radiotherapy plus ipilimumab.

The V and J genes are TRBV19 and TRBJ1-1; D might be TRBD1 (6 bases). Germline-derived CDR1 and CDR2 are LNHDA and SQIVND (reference sequence). The CDR3 runs to 13 residues. The V end was cut by 6 bases, the J end by 6 bases, with 14 bases between. This CDR3 reads CASRQGLYSEAFF. The CDR3 DNA sequence: TGTGCCAGTAGACAGGGTCTCTACTCTGAAGCTTTCTTT. The variable domain in full, with the rest retrieved from reference TRBV19 and TRBJ1-1, is DGGITQSPKYLFRKEGQNVTLSCEQNLNHDAMYWYRQDPGQGLRLIYYSQIVNDFQKGDIAEGYSVSREKKESFPLTVTSAQKNPTAFYLCASRQGLYSEAFFGQGTRLTVV.

The rearrangement links TRBV5-1 to TRBJ2-7; 7 bases line up with TRBD2. CDR1 is SGHRS and CDR2 is YFSETQ in the germline V gene. The CDR3 sequence is 13 residues long. The junction had 2 bases not matched to a gene; V was cut back by 5 bases and J by 0 bases. The DNA for the CDR3 is TGCGCCAGCAGACTAGCGAGCTCCTACGAGCAGTACTTC. It yields the protein CASRLASSYEQYF.

The chain joins TRBV7-8 to TRBJ1-3, with D uncertain. V was pared by 6 bases and J by 0 bases, with 15 bases between. The CDR3 runs 16 residues. Germline CDR1 reads SGHVS; CDR2 reads FQNEAQ. The CDR3, as DNA: TGTGCCAGCAGACCGATCGCTACCTACTCTGGAAACACCATATATTTT. Amino acids: CASRPIATYSGNTIYF.

The chain joins TRBV6-1 to TRBJ2-3; a weak D match, TRBD2 (7 bases). This CDR3 region has 15 residues. V lost 2 bases to trimming and J lost 2 bases, with 11 bases between them. Germline-derived CDR1 and CDR2 are MNHNS and SASEGT. The DNA of the CDR3 is TGTGCCAGCAGTGAACGGGGGGCGGTCACAGATACGCAGTATTTT. Its protein is CASSERGAVTDTQYF.

V and J are TRBV27 and TRBJ2-5; D may be TRBD2 (5 bases). Germline V lookup: CDR1 MNHEY, CDR2 SMNVEV (reference sequence). This CDR3 comprises 14 residues. The V gene lost 6 bases and the J gene lost 4 bases, with 15 bases spanning the gap. As DNA, the CDR3 is TGTGCCAGCAGCGAACCTAGCCGGAGAGAGACCCAGTACTTC. This sequence encodes CASSEPSRRETQYF.

CDR3 loop: CASRPGPAYEQYF. The CDR3 DNA sequence: TGTGCCAGCAGACCGGGACCCGCCTACGAGCAGTACTTC. V is TRBV2 and J is TRBJ2-7, with D possibly called TRBD1 or TRBD2 (5 bases each). This CDR3 region has 13 residues. Germline V gene lookup returns CDR1 SNHLY and CDR2 FYNNEI. With 6 bases removed from V and 2 bases from J, the gap between germline ends came to 11 bases.

Here the CDR3 reads CASSLRGQTYGYTF. CDR3 sequence (DNA): TGCGCCAGCAGCTTAAGGGGGCAAACCTATGGCTACACCTTC. This chain joins TRBV5-1 and TRBJ1-2; 7 positions agree with TRBD1. The CDR3 extends over 14 amino acids. The germline V gene has CDR1 SGHRS and CDR2 YFSETQ. V trimming: 2 bases; J trimming: 4 bases; junction bases outside the gene matches: 5.

The genes are TRBV5-4 and TRBJ1-1; no reliable D call. Germline V gene sequence: CDR1 SGHNT, CDR2 YYREEE (reference sequence). The length of the CDR3 is 14 residues. V was cut by 0 bases and J by 1 base, with 7 bases left in between. The CDR3 is CASSLGKPNTEAFF. The CDR3 region has the DNA TGTGCCAGCAGCTTGGGGAAGCCGAACACTGAAGCTTTCTTT.

The rearrangement links TRBV5-1 to TRBJ2-6; unclear D gene. The CDR3 is made up of 17 amino acids. V was cut by 0 bases and J by 0 bases, with 10 bases left in between. Germline CDR1 reads SGHRS; CDR2 reads YFSETQ. The CDR3 spells CASSLVGVGSGANVLTF. The CDR3 DNA is TGCGCCAGCAGCTTGGTTGGGGTGGGCTCTGGGGCCAACGTCCTGACTTTC.

The gene calls are TRBV7-9 and TRBJ1-1; D unclear. Trimming left V 7 bases short and J 0 bases short, with 6 bases between. Germline V gene sequence: CDR1 SEHNR, CDR2 FQNEAQ (reference sequence). CDR3 length: 12 residues. The CDR3 coding sequence is TGTGCCAGCAATCGGCTGAACACTGAAGCTTTCTTT. This codes for CASNRLNTEAFF.

This chain uses TRBV6-5 with TRBJ2-5; 11 nucleotides match TRBD2. With V trimmed by 2 bases and J by 11 bases, 13 bases remained unmatched. The germline V gene encodes CDR1 MNHEY and CDR2 SVGAGI. The CDR3 has 16 amino acids. The CDR3 DNA reads TGTGCCAGCAGTTACCTTAGCGGGAGGGGGGTAGAAGAGCAGTACTTC. Translated: CASSYLSGRGVEEQYF.

Concerning this clone: One junction end disagrees with the germline gene, perhaps due to a read error. Other DNA sequences from this sample encode an identical CDR3 as well. The chain is built from TRBV5-4 and TRBJ2-7; D perhaps matches TRBD1 (6 bases). CDR1 is SGHNT, CDR2 YYREEE, per germline (reference sequence). This CDR3 has 15 amino acids. The DNA of the CDR3 is TGCGCCAGCAGCCAAAAGGACAGTAGGCCCTACGAGCAGTACTTC. It codes for CASSQKDSRPYEQYF.

The chain is built from TRBV29-1 and TRBJ2-1, with D perhaps TRBD2 (6 bases). CDR1 SQVTM and CDR2 ANQGSEA come from the germline V gene. V shed 3 bases and J shed 4 bases, with 16 bases lying between them. This CDR3 comprises 15 residues. The CDR3 reads CSVEGTGVEYNEQFF. The DNA for the CDR3 is TGCAGCGTTGAGGGGACTGGGGTAGAGTACAATGAGCAGTTCTTC.

The chain has TRBV2 and TRBJ2-1, with D hard to call. Germline lookup yields CDR1 SNHLY and CDR2 FYNNEI. The CDR3 is made up of 15 amino acids. The V end was cut by 6 bases, the J end by 0 bases, with 12 bases between. The CDR3 DNA reads TGTGCCAGCAGGGAGACTCCCATCTCCTACAATGAGCAGTTCTTC. Translated: CASRETPISYNEQFF.

The chain employs TRBV7-8 and TRBJ2-1; possibly TRBD1 or TRBD2 for D (6 bases each). V was shortened by 4 bases and J by 6 bases, with 22 bases between the two germline ends. The CDR3 is 17 amino acids. The germline V gene encodes CDR1 SGHVS and CDR2 FQNEAQ. CDR3 region: CASSSSRGDTLSNEQFF. DNA for the CDR3: TGTGCCAGCAGCTCCTCTCGCGGGGACACCCTAAGCAATGAGCAGTTCTTC.

On this clone: A read error is likely, as this CDR3 ends without the conserved phenylalanine or tryptophan. The chain recombines TRBV5-1 with TRBJ2-7; D is possibly TRBD2 (6 bases). Trimming stripped 1 base from V and 3 bases from J, with 14 bases between. CDR3 length equals 15 residues. Germline V lookup: CDR1 SGHRS, CDR2 YFSETQ. CDR3 residues: CASSLNSAGRYEQYL. In DNA form, the CDR3 reads TGCGCCAGCAGCTTGAACTCGGCGGGGCGCTACGAGCAGTACCTC.

This chain joins TRBV30 and TRBJ2-7; the match to TRBD2 covers 7 bases. The CDR3 runs to 20 residues. The V segment lost 5 bases and the J segment 3 bases; nucleotides outside the gene matches: 28. CDR1 and CDR2 (germline): GTSNPN, SVGIG (reference sequence). For the CDR3, the DNA is TGTGCCTGGCGTGGGGGGGAGCCGGCGGGCGGGGGTTACCCCAGCTACGAGCAGTACTTC. Translation gives CAWRGGEPAGGGYPSYEQYF.

V and J are TRBV29-1 and TRBJ1-1, with 10 bases that match TRBD1. Trimming at V came to 6 bases and at J to 3 bases, leaving 7 bases not matched to a gene. The CDR3 has 14 amino acids. CDR1 and CDR2 (germline): SQVTM, ANQGSEA. This CDR3 reads CSVVLTGGYTEAFF. CDR3 coding DNA: TGCAGCGTCGTTCTGACAGGGGGCTACACTGAAGCTTTCTTT. Combining the CDR3 with reference TRBV29-1 and TRBJ1-1 gives the whole variable domain SAVISQKPSRDICQRGTSLTIQCQVDSQVTMMFWYRQQPGQSLTLIATANQGSEATYESGFVIDKFPISRPNLTFSTLTVSNMSPEDSSIYLCSVVLTGGYTEAFFGQGTRLTVV.

The rearrangement joins TRBV5-4 to TRBJ1-1; D uncertain. This CDR3 comprises 15 residues. Germline values: CDR1 SGHNT, CDR2 YYREEE (reference sequence). Trimming left V 4 bases short and J 3 bases short, with 16 bases between. CDR3: CASSHPLAPDTEAFF. The CDR3 nucleotides read TGTGCCAGCAGCCACCCCCTTGCGCCAGACACTGAAGCTTTCTTT.

The chain is built from TRBV30 and TRBJ1-1; D is perhaps TRBD1 (5 bases). Germline CDR1 GTSNPN, CDR2 SVGIG (reference sequence). This CDR3 region has 12 residues. The V end lost 4 bases, the J end lost 4 bases, and 10 bases lay between the germline ends. CDR3 protein: CAWNRQSTEAFF. The CDR3 nucleotides are TGTGCCTGGAACAGGCAAAGCACTGAAGCTTTCTTT.

The chain has TRBV7-9 and TRBJ1-1, with D uncertain. CDR3 size: 15 residues. CDR1 SEHNR and CDR2 FQNEAQ come from the germline V gene (reference sequence). V gave up 5 bases and J gave up 7 bases, with 20 bases separating them. As DNA, the CDR3 is TGTGCCAGCAGCCAAATGGGTTTCGGTACAGATGAAGCTTTCTTT. Its protein is CASSQMGFGTDEAFF.

The gene calls are TRBV10-3 and TRBJ2-3, with D perhaps matching TRBD1 (5 bases). Germline V gives CDR1 ENHRY, CDR2 SYGVKD. The length of the CDR3 is 13 residues. V was clipped by 11 bases and J by 6 bases, with 18 bases between them. The CDR3: CAAWTQGRDTQYF. In DNA form, the CDR3 reads TGTGCCGCCTGGACCCAGGGCAGGGATACGCAGTATTTT.

The rearrangement links TRBV6-6 to TRBJ1-1; D is possibly TRBD1 (5 bases). Germline-derived CDR1 and CDR2 are MNHNY and SVGAGI (reference sequence). The CDR3 is 13 amino acids. V was cut by 6 bases and J by 2 bases, with 10 bases left in between. CDR3 loop: CASRQDGNTEAFF. The CDR3 DNA is TGTGCCAGCAGACAGGACGGTAACACTGAAGCTTTCTTT.

The rearrangement uses TRBV5-4 and TRBJ2-5; TRBD2 might be the D (6 bases). The germline gives CDR1 SGHNT, CDR2 YYREEE (reference sequence). This CDR3 comprises 15 residues. V lost 4 bases and J 5 bases, leaving 18 bases between the germline ends. The DNA of the CDR3 is TGTGCCAGCAGCGGCGGGGCCCGGGGATGGGAGACCCAGTACTTC. It translates to CASSGGARGWETQYF.

The rearrangement uses TRBV6-5 and TRBJ1-1; 10 bases map to TRBD1. V shed 2 bases and J 4 bases; nucleotides not matched to a gene: 4. This CDR3 is built from 15 residues. The germline V gene encodes CDR1 MNHEY and CDR2 SVGAGI. The CDR3, as DNA: TGTGCCAGCAGTTACCCCGGACAGGGGGTCACTGAAGCTTTCTTT. Protein sequence: CASSYPGQGVTEAFF.

This rearrangement joins TRBV30 to TRBJ2-1, with D hard to call. This CDR3 is built from 13 residues. V lost 2 bases to trimming and J lost 4 bases, with 9 bases between them. Germline V CDR1 and CDR2: GTSNPN, SVGIG (reference sequence). CDR3 sequence (DNA): TGTGCCTGGAGTCCTAGTCTTTACAATGAGCAGTTCTTC. Protein: CAWSPSLYNEQFF.

V is TRBV15 and J is TRBJ2-5; a possible D gene is TRBD2 (5 bases). Germline CDR1 and CDR2: LNHNV and YYDKDF (reference sequence). The CDR3 sequence is 16 residues long. Trimming cost V 3 bases and J 5 bases, with 19 bases left between them. The CDR3 here is CATSSTHEVTGETQYF. CDR3 DNA: TGTGCCACCAGCAGTACCCACGAGGTGACGGGGGAGACCCAGTACTTC.

The chain recombines TRBV7-6 with TRBJ1-5; D not certain. CDR3 length: 15 amino acids. Germline V lookup: CDR1 SGHVS, CDR2 FNYEAQ. V shed 10 bases and J shed 4 bases, with 20 bases lying between them. The CDR3: CATPRSLGANQPQHF. In DNA form, the CDR3 reads TGTGCCACCCCGCGGAGTCTGGGCGCTAATCAGCCCCAGCATTTT.

This chain joins TRBV28 and TRBJ1-1; D is unresolved. The CDR3 consists of 13 residues. Germline V CDR1 and CDR2: MDHEN, SYDVKM. V lost 7 bases and J lost 9, with 18 bases in between. The CDR3 DNA reads TGTGCCAGCACCCATCGAACTCCCCGACAAGCTTTCTTT. The encoded protein is CASTHRTPRQAFF.

The chain links TRBV7-3 to TRBJ1-5; D remains unclear. Per germline, CDR1 SGHTA and CDR2 FQGTGA. The CDR3 runs 14 residues. Trimming took off 3 bases at V and 7 bases at J, with 13 bases between the two ends. The CDR3 DNA is TGTGCCAGCAGCTTGTGTTCTTGCACGCAGCCCCAGCATTTT. Its translation is CASSLCSCTQPQHF.

This chain joins TRBV6-1 and TRBJ2-1; TRBD1 agrees at 7 bases. J lost 9 bases, V lost 5 bases, and 10 bases had no gene match. This CDR3 has 14 residues. Looked up from germline, CDR1 is MNHNS and CDR2 is SASEGT. CDR3 coding DNA: TGTGCCAGCAGTAACAGGGGCAACGTTTTTGAGCAGTTCTTC. Residues: CASSNRGNVFEQFF.

The gene calls are TRBV6-6 and TRBJ2-1; 10 bases fit TRBD2. V lost 6 bases to trimming and J lost 10 bases; unmatched junction nucleotides: 12. From germline, CDR1 is MNHNY and CDR2 SVGAGI (reference sequence). CDR3 size: 15 residues. CDR3 sequence reads: CASSPLAGLAQEQFF. The CDR3 nucleotides read TGTGCCAGCAGCCCTCTTGCGGGACTAGCGCAAGAGCAGTTCTTC.